This is a list of T cell receptor beta chains from one sample in a study of cytomegalovirus exposure and HLA in healthy donors. TCRdb's table, derived via immunoSEQ multiplex PCR, lists solely in-frame clones and lacks some. The data contain some 190,000 clones, more than 70% of them seen just once; the ten biggest clones take up roughly 1.1%. Sequencing was carried out using PBMCs. The receptors here all came from a woman between 40 and 55 years old in good health and CMV-seronegative. Each CDR3 is given with its conserved first and last residue. A D gene is named only where the DNA matches it firmly. Clone size is shown for a subset of rows, as once, few, many or a class of expanded clone.

v_call	clone_size	j_call	d_call	cdr3_aa	cdr3_nt
TRBV19	-	TRBJ2-1	-	CASSRRETYNEQFF	TGTGCCAGTAGTAGACGGGAGACATACAATGAGCAGTTCTTC
TRBV27	-	TRBJ2-3	-	CASSSPGDFADTQYF	TGTGCCAGCAGTTCCCCAGGGGATTTCGCAGATACGCAGTATTTT
TRBV9	-	TRBJ1-4	-	CASSVLLGGREKLFF	TGTGCCAGCAGCGTCCTCCTAGGCGGGCGGGAAAAACTGTTTTTT
TRBV2	-	TRBJ1-5	TRBD1	CASSGDRVRNQPQHF	TGTGCCAGCAGCGGGGACAGGGTAAGAAATCAGCCCCAGCATTTT
TRBV19	once	TRBJ1-5	-	CASMAEVHNQPQHF	TGTGCCAGTATGGCGGAGGTCCACAATCAGCCCCAGCATTTT
TRBV7-8	once	TRBJ1-2	TRBD1	CASRDRAGGYGYTF	TGTGCCAGCAGGGACAGGGCGGGCGGCTATGGCTACACCTTC
TRBV7-3	-	TRBJ1-5	-	CASSRRRQGLAYQPQHF	TGTGCCAGCAGCCGCCGGAGGCAGGGGTTAGCCTATCAGCCCCAGCATTTT
TRBV5-1	-	TRBJ2-7	TRBD1	CASRDHRDSSYEQYF	TGCGCCAGCAGGGATCACAGGGACAGCTCCTACGAGCAGTACTTC
TRBV19	once	TRBJ1-1	-	CASSKARKNTEAFF	TGTGCCAGTAGTAAGGCGAGGAAGAACACTGAAGCTTTCTTT
TRBV7-2	-	TRBJ2-3	-	CASSLDFPDTQYF	TGTGCCAGCAGCTTAGACTTCCCAGATACGCAGTATTTT
TRBV4-2	-	TRBJ1-4	-	CASSQQRTSLNEKLFF	TGTGCCAGCAGCCAACAACGGACAAGTTTAAATGAAAAACTGTTTTTT
TRBV5-1	few	TRBJ2-2	-	CASMTPEKNTGELFF	TGCGCCAGCATGACTCCTGAAAAGAACACCGGGGAGCTGTTTTTT
TRBV7-6	-	TRBJ2-5	-	CASSFLSGQETQYF	TGTGCCAGCAGCTTCCTTAGCGGCCAAGAGACCCAGTACTTC
TRBV5-4	-	TRBJ1-4	TRBD1	CASSYDRGNEKLFF	TGTGCCAGCAGCTATGACAGGGGGAATGAAAAACTGTTTTTT
TRBV5-1	-	TRBJ2-7	TRBD2	CASSPTVASGRLNEQYF	TGCGCCAGCAGCCCAACCGTGGCTAGCGGGAGGTTGAACGAGCAGTACTTC
TRBV9	-	TRBJ1-3	-	CASSVRGGGNTIYF	TGTGCCAGCAGCGTCAGGGGTGGTGGAAACACCATATATTTT
TRBV5-1	once	TRBJ2-5	TRBD1	CASSLGQGFGETQYF	TGCGCCAGCAGCCTAGGACAGGGGTTTGGAGAGACCCAGTACTTC
TRBV7-2	once	TRBJ2-1	TRBD2	CASSSLAGGGYNEQFF	TGTGCCAGCAGCTCTCTAGCGGGAGGCGGCTACAATGAGCAGTTCTTC
TRBV5-1	once	TRBJ2-2	TRBD2	CASSRGGIPGELFF	TGCGCCAGCAGCCGGGGGGGGATTCCCGGGGAGCTGTTTTTT
TRBV12-5	-	TRBJ1-1	TRBD1	CASGAKGASGTEAFF	TGTGCTAGTGGCGCAAAGGGGGCATCGGGCACTGAAGCTTTCTTT
TRBV19	-	TRBJ2-3	TRBD2	CASSSRGGGLYTDTQYF	TGTGCCAGTAGTTCCCGTGGGGGAGGGCTATACACAGATACGCAGTATTTT
TRBV5-6	-	TRBJ1-1	TRBD1	CASSLAGTGRTEAFF	TGTGCCAGCAGCTTGGCCGGGACAGGGAGGACTGAAGCTTTCTTT
TRBV5-1	-	TRBJ1-5	-	CASSLGGSNQPQHF	TGCGCCAGCAGCTTGGGAGGGAGCAATCAGCCCCAGCATTTT
TRBV30	-	TRBJ2-5	-	CAWSVGPPGAQYF	TGTGCCTGGAGTGTAGGTCCTCCGGGGGCCCAGTACTTC
TRBV30	-	TRBJ1-3	-	CAFSIGGGSSGNTIYF	TGTGCCTTCTCCATTGGGGGGGGGAGTTCAGGAAACACCATATATTTT
TRBV20-1	-	TRBJ2-3	-	CSARRADTQYF	TGCAGTGCTAGGAGGGCAGATACGCAGTATTTT
TRBV9	once	TRBJ2-1	-	CASSPQLGDLDNEQFF	TGTGCCAGCAGCCCTCAGCTGGGGGACTTAGACAATGAGCAGTTCTTC
TRBV11-2	-	TRBJ2-3	TRBD2	CASSLGGRGEDTQYF	TGTGCCAGCAGCTTAGGCGGGAGAGGCGAAGATACGCAGTATTTT
TRBV5-1	-	TRBJ2-1	-	CASSLGTLRGWYNEQFF	TGCGCCAGCAGCTTGGGGACTTTGAGGGGGTGGTACAATGAGCAGTTCTTC
TRBV27	-	TRBJ2-2	TRBD1	CASSPQGTGRLFF	TGTGCCAGCAGCCCACAGGGGACGGGGAGGCTGTTTTTT
TRBV18	-	TRBJ2-1	TRBD2	CASSLLAGAYNEQFF	TGTGCCAGCTCACTATTAGCGGGTGCCTACAATGAGCAGTTCTTC
TRBV11-3	few	TRBJ2-7	TRBD2	CASSLGTSGVYEQYF	TGTGCCAGCAGCCTCGGTACTAGCGGTGTATACGAGCAGTACTTC
TRBV5-1	once	TRBJ2-7	TRBD1	CASSLLGQGAVASEEQYF	TGCGCCAGCAGCTTGTTGGGACAGGGGGCTGTAGCTTCGGAGGAGCAGTACTTC
TRBV30	-	TRBJ1-5	TRBD1	CAWSQGGDQPQHF	TGTGCCTGGAGCCAGGGGGGAGATCAGCCCCAGCATTTT
TRBV7-3	-	TRBJ2-1	TRBD2	CASSLSGGRESEQFF	TGTGCCAGCAGCTTATCGGGCGGGAGGGAAAGTGAGCAGTTCTTC
TRBV9	-	TRBJ2-1	-	CASSVLDSRSHYNEQFF	TGTGCCAGCAGCGTTTTGGACTCCCGAAGCCATTACAATGAGCAGTTCTTC
TRBV14	-	TRBJ1-1	TRBD1	CASSPRTGGYTEAFF	TGTGCCAGCAGCCCCCGGACAGGGGGCTATACTGAAGCTTTCTTT
TRBV28	-	TRBJ2-1	TRBD2	CASSLYGRHNEQFF	TGTGCCAGCAGTTTATACGGGAGGCACAATGAGCAGTTCTTC
TRBV9	-	TRBJ2-2	TRBD2	CASRLAGGGTGELFF	TGTGCCAGCAGGCTAGCGGGAGGAGGCACCGGGGAGCTGTTTTTT
TRBV6-5	-	TRBJ2-4	-	CASSSGAGAKNIQYF	TGTGCCAGCAGTTCAGGGGCCGGAGCCAAAAACATTCAGTACTTC
TRBV9	-	TRBJ2-2	-	CASSVEGGRWTGELFF	TGTGCCAGCAGCGTAGAAGGGGGACGGTGGACCGGGGAGCTGTTTTTT
TRBV5-8	-	TRBJ2-7	TRBD2	CASSLAISTSGAYEQYF	TGTGCCAGCAGCTTGGCCATCTCGACTAGCGGGGCCTACGAGCAGTACTTC
TRBV4-2	-	TRBJ2-1	TRBD2	CASSQERTSSYNEQFF	TGTGCCAGCAGCCAAGAGCGGACTAGCTCCTACAATGAGCAGTTCTTC
TRBV5-1	-	TRBJ2-2	TRBD1	CASSQLEGTGLRELFF	TGCGCCAGCAGTCAACTTGAAGGGACAGGGTTACGGGAGCTGTTTTTT
TRBV6-5	-	TRBJ1-4	TRBD1	CASRDTGAREKLFF	TGTGCCAGCAGAGACACAGGGGCGAGAGAAAAACTGTTTTTT